The text below deals with one TCR beta chain. The data stem from a study of blood T cell repertoires in COVID-19. This CDR3 has 14 residues. From germline, CDR1 is ENHRY and CDR2 SYGVKD. V was clipped by 10 bases and J by 3 bases, with 19 bases between them. The authors' processing: Reference gene primer amplification yielded estimated nucleated cell counts. The assay was immunoSEQ multiplex PCR, and TCRdb's table has in-frame clones only and misses some. That table supplies the V and J calls and clone size; D and trimming were determined from the DNA. Counted here are under 300,000 clones, about 83% occurring once; the ten biggest clones make up 4%.

The receptor comes from a man aged 45 to 65 with acute or convalescent COVID-19. Specimen: peripheral blood. V and J are TRBV10-3 and TRBJ2-7; D perhaps matches TRBD2 (6 bases). The CDR3: CATRGARSNYEQYF. CDR3 coding DNA: TGTGCCACACGCGGGGCCAGGTCCAACTACGAGCAGTACTTC.